Listed below are T cell receptor beta chains from one sample, sequenced in a study of CD8+ T cells in alopecia areata. Repertoires were generated with immunoSEQ multiplex PCR, while TCRdb's copy carries only in-frame clones and drops some. The table records about 200,000 clones, around 56% of them present only once. This specimen consisted of CD4+ T cells sorted from blood, obtained at week 4, from a patient treated with tofacitinib. The receptors derive from a human donor with alopecia areata. The conserved cysteine and the conserved F or W are not part of the CDR3 here.

CDR3aa: ASSFLPGQQETQY; j_gene: TRBJ2-5; v_gene: TRBV28
CDR3aa: ASRSTGNSGNTIY; j_gene: TRBJ1-3; v_gene: TRBV7-2
CDR3aa: ASSETSYYGYT; j_gene: TRBJ1-2; v_gene: TRBV6-5
CDR3aa: ASSLVQAGGYEQY; j_gene: TRBJ2-7; v_gene: TRBV7-2
CDR3aa: ASSLGNTGELF; j_gene: TRBJ2-2; v_gene: TRBV14
CDR3aa: SGVEGAETQY; j_gene: TRBJ2-5; v_gene: TRBV29-1
CDR3aa: AWSDLGYT; j_gene: TRBJ1-2; v_gene: TRBV30
CDR3aa: ASSLVETQY; j_gene: TRBJ2-5; v_gene: TRBV7-2
CDR3aa: SVSRGHEQY; j_gene: TRBJ2-7; v_gene: TRBV29-1
CDR3aa: AISAPGQANYGYT; j_gene: TRBJ1-2; v_gene: TRBV10-3
CDR3aa: AQRGQGYGYT; j_gene: TRBJ1-2; v_gene: TRBV30
CDR3aa: ASSQEKRIGGRSSYEQY; j_gene: TRBJ2-7; v_gene: TRBV4-1
CDR3aa: ASSAAGGGETQY; j_gene: TRBJ2-5; v_gene: TRBV6-1
CDR3aa: AWRDSLYTEAF; j_gene: TRBJ1-1; v_gene: TRBV30
CDR3aa: ASSQVGRNAEAF; j_gene: TRBJ1-1; v_gene: TRBV4-1
CDR3aa: ASSSTGDRNEKLF; j_gene: TRBJ1-4; v_gene: TRBV7-2
CDR3aa: ASSFRQRGTEAF; j_gene: TRBJ1-1; v_gene: TRBV11-2
CDR3aa: ASSEALLGELF; j_gene: TRBJ2-2; v_gene: TRBV2
CDR3aa: SVEGVMNTEAF; j_gene: TRBJ1-1; v_gene: TRBV29-1
CDR3aa: ASGDSGNTIY; j_gene: TRBJ1-3; v_gene: TRBV6-6
CDR3aa: ASSWTRLATGWGSYEQY; j_gene: TRBJ2-7; v_gene: TRBV11-2
CDR3aa: AWSLSPRGAYNEQF; j_gene: TRBJ2-1; v_gene: TRBV30
CDR3aa: ASSGGLSSYNSPLH; j_gene: TRBJ1-6; v_gene: TRBV25-1
CDR3aa: AISPATNYGYT; j_gene: TRBJ1-2; v_gene: TRBV10-3
CDR3aa: ASSARQGRTDTQY; j_gene: TRBJ2-3; v_gene: TRBV25-1
CDR3aa: ASSFDGRAGSETQY; j_gene: TRBJ2-5; v_gene: TRBV5-1
CDR3aa: ASTEEWKNTEAF; j_gene: TRBJ1-1; v_gene: TRBV6-1
CDR3aa: AWGTGKHEQY; j_gene: TRBJ2-7; v_gene: TRBV30
CDR3aa: ASSDPGRPYGYT; j_gene: TRBJ1-2; v_gene: TRBV6-4
CDR3aa: SGDLNTEAF; j_gene: TRBJ1-1; v_gene: TRBV20-1
CDR3aa: SVADTSTDTQY; j_gene: TRBJ2-3; v_gene: TRBV29-1
CDR3aa: AWFHYGYT; j_gene: TRBJ1-2; v_gene: TRBV30
CDR3aa: ATRRQSGAGELF; j_gene: TRBJ2-2; v_gene: TRBV7-2
CDR3aa: ASSFRQQETQY; j_gene: TRBJ2-5; v_gene: TRBV5-6
CDR3aa: ASSLDAPTGELF; j_gene: TRBJ2-2; v_gene: TRBV7-2
CDR3aa: ASSPRGPGQGDNEQF; j_gene: TRBJ2-1; v_gene: TRBV18
CDR3aa: ASSVPTGDRNQPQH; j_gene: TRBJ1-5; v_gene: TRBV2
CDR3aa: ASSLGDYEQY; j_gene: -; v_gene: TRBV7-8
CDR3aa: ASTPGAGGLNTEAF; j_gene: TRBJ1-1; v_gene: TRBV7-6
CDR3aa: SALSTTSGVDNEQF; j_gene: TRBJ2-1; v_gene: TRBV29-1
CDR3aa: ASSLPGQGNFDEQF; j_gene: TRBJ2-1; v_gene: TRBV4-1
CDR3aa: SVQTGGRETQY; j_gene: TRBJ2-5; v_gene: TRBV29-1
CDR3aa: ASSLGQTPVRETQY; j_gene: TRBJ2-5; v_gene: TRBV5-1
CDR3aa: AWSVRGKTTGELF; j_gene: TRBJ2-2; v_gene: TRBV30
CDR3aa: ASSLPNEKLF; j_gene: TRBJ1-4; v_gene: TRBV7-9
CDR3aa: ASSPGLAGGSDTQY; j_gene: TRBJ2-3; v_gene: TRBV7-7
CDR3aa: AWSVITEAF; j_gene: TRBJ1-1; v_gene: TRBV30
CDR3aa: ASGTVAQY; j_gene: TRBJ2-5; v_gene: TRBV6-1
CDR3aa: ASSPNTNTEAF; j_gene: TRBJ1-1; v_gene: TRBV18
CDR3aa: AWTRTGLTYYGYT; j_gene: TRBJ1-2; v_gene: TRBV30